This T cell receptor (beta chain) emerged from a study of cytomegalovirus exposure and HLA in healthy donors. Notes on the study in general: Usually a TCR sequence was rare, but some public TCRs were found in many donors.

Clones were sequenced by immunoSEQ multiplex PCR, and TCRdb holds only the in-frame ones, with some missing. Seen here are about 130,000 clones, approximately 90% observed once, and the top ten hold about 6.7%. Comments on this clone: No antigen is known for it.

Trimming removed 6 bases at V and 2 bases at J, with 8 bases between. The germline V gene has CDR1 MNHEY and CDR2 SMNVEV (reference sequence). This CDR3 is 13 amino acids long. The specimen was PBMCs. The TCR was taken from a woman aged 25 to 39 in good health and CMV-seropositive. The chain carries TRBV27 and TRBJ1-5; possibly TRBD1 for D (6 bases). CDR3 nucleotides: TGTGCCAGCAGGGCAGGGGGCAATCAGCCCCAGCATTTT. Translating gives CASRAGGNQPQHF.